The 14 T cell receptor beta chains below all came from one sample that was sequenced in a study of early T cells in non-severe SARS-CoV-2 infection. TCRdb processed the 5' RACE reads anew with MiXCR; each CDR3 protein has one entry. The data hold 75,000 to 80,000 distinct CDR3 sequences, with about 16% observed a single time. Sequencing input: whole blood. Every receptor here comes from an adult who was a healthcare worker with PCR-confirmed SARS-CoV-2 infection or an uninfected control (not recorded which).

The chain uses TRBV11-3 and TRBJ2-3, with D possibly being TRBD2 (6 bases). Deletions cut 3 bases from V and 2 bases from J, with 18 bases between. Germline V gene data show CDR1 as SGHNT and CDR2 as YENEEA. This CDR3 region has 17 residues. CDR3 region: CASSFSSAQTSTDTQYF. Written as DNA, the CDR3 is TGTGCCAGCAGCTTTTCTAGCGCCCAAACGTCCACAGATACGCAGTATTTT.

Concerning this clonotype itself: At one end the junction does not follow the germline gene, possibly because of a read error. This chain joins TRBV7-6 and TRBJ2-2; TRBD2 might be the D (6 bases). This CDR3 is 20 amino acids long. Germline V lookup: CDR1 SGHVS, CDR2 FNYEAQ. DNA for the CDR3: TGTGCCGGCAGCTTATTTAGAATCACAGACGGGAGTGTGAACACCGGGGAGCTGTTTTTT. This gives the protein CAGSLFRITDGSVNTGELFF. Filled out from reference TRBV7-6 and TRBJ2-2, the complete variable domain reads GAGVSQSPRYKVTKRGQDVALRCDPISGHVSLYWYRQALGQGPEFLTYFNYEAQQDKSGLPNDRFSAERPEGSISTLTIQRTEQRDSAMYRCAGSLFRITDGSVNTGELFFGEGSRLTVL.

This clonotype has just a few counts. The CDR3 protein is CASSLGSENIQYF. CDR3 bases: TGCGCCAGCAGCTTAGGGAGCGAAAACATTCAGTACTTC. This chain links TRBV5-1 with TRBJ2-4; D perhaps matches TRBD2 (5 bases). Germline V gene sequence: CDR1 SGHRS, CDR2 YFSETQ. V was cut by 2 bases and J by 5 bases, with 8 bases left in between. The CDR3 spans 13 residues.

CDR3: CASSQAPAGGDTDTQYF. CDR3 in DNA: TGTGCCAGCAGCCAGGCCCCAGCGGGGGGGGACACAGATACGCAGTATTTT. The chain uses TRBV4-2 and TRBJ2-3, with TRBD2 identical over 10 bases. The germline CDR1 and CDR2 sequences are LGHNA and YNFKEQ. The CDR3 extends over 17 amino acids. V was clipped by 3 bases and J by 2 bases; unmatched bases: 8.

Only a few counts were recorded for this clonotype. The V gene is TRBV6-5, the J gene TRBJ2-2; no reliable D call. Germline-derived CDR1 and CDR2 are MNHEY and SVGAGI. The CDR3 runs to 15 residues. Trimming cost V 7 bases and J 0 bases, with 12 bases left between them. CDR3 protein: CASNIDGANTGELFF. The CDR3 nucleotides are TGTGCCAGCAATATTGACGGAGCGAACACCGGGGAGCTGTTTTTT.

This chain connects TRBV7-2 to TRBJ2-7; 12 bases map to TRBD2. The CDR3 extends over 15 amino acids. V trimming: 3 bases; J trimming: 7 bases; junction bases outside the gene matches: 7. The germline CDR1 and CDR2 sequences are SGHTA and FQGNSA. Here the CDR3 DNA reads TGTGCCAGCAGCTTGGGTCCGGGACTAGCGGGTGAGCAGTACTTC. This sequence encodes CASSLGPGLAGEQYF. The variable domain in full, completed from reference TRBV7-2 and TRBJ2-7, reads GAGVSQSPSNKVTEKGKDVELRCDPISGHTALYWYRQSLGQGLEFLIYFQGNSAPDKSGLPSDRFSAERTGGSVSTLTIQRTQQEDSAVYLCASSLGPGLAGEQYFGPGTRLTVT.

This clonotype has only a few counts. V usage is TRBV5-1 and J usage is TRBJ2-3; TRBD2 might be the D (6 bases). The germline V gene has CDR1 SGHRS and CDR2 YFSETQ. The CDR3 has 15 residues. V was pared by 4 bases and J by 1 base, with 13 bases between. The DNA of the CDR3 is TGCGCCAGCAGCCGAGGAGGGGACGGCACAGATACGCAGTATTTT. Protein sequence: CASSRGGDGTDTQYF.

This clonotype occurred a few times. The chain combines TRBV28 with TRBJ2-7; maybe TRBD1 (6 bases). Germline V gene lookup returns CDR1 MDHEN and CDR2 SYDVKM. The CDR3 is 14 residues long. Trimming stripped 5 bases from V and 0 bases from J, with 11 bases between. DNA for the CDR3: TGTGCCAGCAGTCCTCGGGACACCTCCTACGAGCAGTACTTC. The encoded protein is CASSPRDTSYEQYF.

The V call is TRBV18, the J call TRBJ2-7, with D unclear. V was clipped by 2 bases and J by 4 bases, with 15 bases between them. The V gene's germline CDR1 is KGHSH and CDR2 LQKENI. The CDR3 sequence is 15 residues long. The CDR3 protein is CASSPRALDFYEQYF. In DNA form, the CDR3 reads TGTGCCAGCTCACCAAGAGCGCTGGATTTTTACGAGCAGTACTTC.

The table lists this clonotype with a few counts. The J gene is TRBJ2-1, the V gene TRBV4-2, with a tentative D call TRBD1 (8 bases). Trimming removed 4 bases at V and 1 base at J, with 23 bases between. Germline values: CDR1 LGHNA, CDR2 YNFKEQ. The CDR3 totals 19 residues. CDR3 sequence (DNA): TGTGCCAGCAGCCGGGGGGGTCAGGGGGCGATAGGGTCCTACAATGAGCAGTTCTTC. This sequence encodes CASSRGGQGAIGSYNEQFF.

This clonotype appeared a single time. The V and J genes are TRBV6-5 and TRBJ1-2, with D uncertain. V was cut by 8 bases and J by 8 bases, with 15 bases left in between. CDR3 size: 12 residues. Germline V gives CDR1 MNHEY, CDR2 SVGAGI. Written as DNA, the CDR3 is TGTGCCAGCGGAAGTCCCCTGGGGGGCTACACCTTC. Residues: CASGSPLGGYTF.

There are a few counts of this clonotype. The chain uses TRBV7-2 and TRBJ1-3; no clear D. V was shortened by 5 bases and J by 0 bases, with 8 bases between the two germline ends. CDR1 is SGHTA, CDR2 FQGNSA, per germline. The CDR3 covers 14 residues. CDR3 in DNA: TGTGCCAGCAGCCCGGCCTACTCTGGAAACACCATATATTTT. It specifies CASSPAYSGNTIYF.

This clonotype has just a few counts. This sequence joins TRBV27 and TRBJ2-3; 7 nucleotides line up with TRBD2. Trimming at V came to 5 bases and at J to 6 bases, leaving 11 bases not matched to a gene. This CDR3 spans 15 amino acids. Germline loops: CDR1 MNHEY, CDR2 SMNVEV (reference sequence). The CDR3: CASSPWEGGLDTQYF. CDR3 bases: TGTGCCAGCAGTCCTTGGGAGGGTGGTTTGGATACGCAGTATTTT.

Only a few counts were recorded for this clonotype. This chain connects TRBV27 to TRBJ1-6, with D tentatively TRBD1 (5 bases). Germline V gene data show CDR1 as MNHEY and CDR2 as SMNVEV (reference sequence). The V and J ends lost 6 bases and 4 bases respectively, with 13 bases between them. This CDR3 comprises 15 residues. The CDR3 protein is CASSPGQGYNSPLHF. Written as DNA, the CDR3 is TGTGCCAGCAGCCCGGGCCAGGGTTATAATTCACCCCTCCACTTT.